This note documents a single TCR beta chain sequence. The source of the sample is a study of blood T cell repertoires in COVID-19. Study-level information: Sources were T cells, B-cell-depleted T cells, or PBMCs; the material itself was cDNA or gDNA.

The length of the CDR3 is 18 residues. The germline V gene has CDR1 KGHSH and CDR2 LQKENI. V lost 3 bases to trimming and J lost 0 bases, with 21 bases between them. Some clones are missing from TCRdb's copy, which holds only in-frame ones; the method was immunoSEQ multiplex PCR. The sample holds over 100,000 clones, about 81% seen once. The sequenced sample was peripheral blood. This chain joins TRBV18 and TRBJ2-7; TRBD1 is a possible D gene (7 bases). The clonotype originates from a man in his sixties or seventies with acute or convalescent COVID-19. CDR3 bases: TGTGCCAGCTCACCCCAACCAGGGAGGACAGGTTTCTCCTACGAGCAGTACTTC. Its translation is CASSPQPGRTGFSYEQYF.